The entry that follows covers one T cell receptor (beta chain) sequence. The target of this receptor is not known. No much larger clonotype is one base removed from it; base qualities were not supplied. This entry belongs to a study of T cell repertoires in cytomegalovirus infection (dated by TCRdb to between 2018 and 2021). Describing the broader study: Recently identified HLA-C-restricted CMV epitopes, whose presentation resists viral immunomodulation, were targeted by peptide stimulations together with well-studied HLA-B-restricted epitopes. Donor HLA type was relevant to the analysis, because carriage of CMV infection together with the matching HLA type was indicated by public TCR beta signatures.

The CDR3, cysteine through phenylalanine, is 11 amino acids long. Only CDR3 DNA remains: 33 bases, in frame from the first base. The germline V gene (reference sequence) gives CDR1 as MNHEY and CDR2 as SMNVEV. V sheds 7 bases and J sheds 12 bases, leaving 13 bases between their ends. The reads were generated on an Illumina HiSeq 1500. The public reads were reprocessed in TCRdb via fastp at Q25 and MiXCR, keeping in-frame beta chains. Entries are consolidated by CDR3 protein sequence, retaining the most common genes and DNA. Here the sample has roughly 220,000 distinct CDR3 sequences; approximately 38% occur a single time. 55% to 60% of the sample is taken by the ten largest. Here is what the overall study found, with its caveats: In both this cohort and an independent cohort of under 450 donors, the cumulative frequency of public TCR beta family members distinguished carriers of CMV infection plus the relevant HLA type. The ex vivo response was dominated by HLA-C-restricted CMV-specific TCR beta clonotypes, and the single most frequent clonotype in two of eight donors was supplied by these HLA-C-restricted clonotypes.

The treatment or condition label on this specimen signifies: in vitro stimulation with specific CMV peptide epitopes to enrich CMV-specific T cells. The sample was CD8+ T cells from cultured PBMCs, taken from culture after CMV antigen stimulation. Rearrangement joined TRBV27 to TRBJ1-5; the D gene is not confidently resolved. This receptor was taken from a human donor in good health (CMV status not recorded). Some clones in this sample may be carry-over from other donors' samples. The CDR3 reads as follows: CASNKLTRQHF. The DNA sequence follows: TGTGCCAGCAATAAATTGACCCGCCAGCATTTT.